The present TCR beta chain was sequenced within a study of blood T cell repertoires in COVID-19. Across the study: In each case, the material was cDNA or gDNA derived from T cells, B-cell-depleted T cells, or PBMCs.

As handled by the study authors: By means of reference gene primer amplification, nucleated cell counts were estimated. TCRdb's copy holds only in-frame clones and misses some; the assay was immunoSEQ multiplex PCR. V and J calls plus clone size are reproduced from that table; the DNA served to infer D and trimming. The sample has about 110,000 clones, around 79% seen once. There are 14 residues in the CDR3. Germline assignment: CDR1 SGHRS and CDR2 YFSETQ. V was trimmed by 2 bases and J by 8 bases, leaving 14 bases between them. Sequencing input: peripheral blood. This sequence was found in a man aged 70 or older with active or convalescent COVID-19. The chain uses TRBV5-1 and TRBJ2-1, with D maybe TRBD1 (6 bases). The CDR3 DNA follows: TGCGCCAGCAGCTTAGGGCAGGGGCCCGATGAGCAGTTCTTC. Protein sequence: CASSLGQGPDEQFF. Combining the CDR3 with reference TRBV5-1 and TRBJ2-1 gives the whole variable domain KAGVTQTPRYLIKTRGQQVTLSCSPISGHRSVSWYQQTPGQGLQFLFEYFSETQRNKGNFPGRFSGRQFSNSRSEMNVSTLELGDSALYLCASSLGQGPDEQFFGPGTRLTVL.